Listed below are T cell receptor beta chains from one sample, sequenced in a study of cytomegalovirus exposure and HLA in healthy donors. Profiled with immunoSEQ multiplex PCR; TCRdb holds only in-frame clones, not every one. This table has around 100,000 clones, around three quarters appearing once. The sequenced material came from PBMCs. The receptor source for this set is a woman aged 18-29 years in good health and CMV-seropositive. The CDR3 runs from the conserved cysteine through the conserved F or W.

j_gene | v_gene | CDR3aa
TRBJ2-1 | TRBV2 | CASSDPRTSGTNNEQFF
TRBJ1-2 | TRBV19 | CASRTGTRGGYTF
TRBJ1-1 | TRBV10-3 | CASSGNMYAFF
TRBJ2-1 | TRBV5-6 | CASSPDYLNEQFF
NA | TRBV11-3 | CASSSGHPPYEQYF
TRBJ2-2 | TRBV27 | CASSFSLDRQFGELFF
TRBJ1-4 | TRBV6-1 | CASSSRGTNEKLFF
TRBJ1-5 | TRBV9 | CASSPTGKSQPQHF
TRBJ1-2 | TRBV2 | CASSVSQGSGYTF
TRBJ2-1 | TRBV19 | CASTSGNYNEQFF
TRBJ1-2 | TRBV4-1 | CASSQVLGVATNYGYTF
TRBJ1-1 | TRBV11-2 | CASSLDKAVAGVNTEAFF
TRBJ2-7 | TRBV18 | CASSSSGLRGSYEQYF
TRBJ2-3 | TRBV15 | CATSRTRSSTDTQYF
TRBJ2-3 | TRBV15 | CATSRPTDTQYF
TRBJ2-5 | TRBV27 | CASRALAGRGETQYF
TRBJ1-1 | TRBV7-9 | CASQGIESYRGAFF
TRBJ2-1 | TRBV30 | CAWSPLGGGPNEQFF
TRBJ2-1 | TRBV7-3 | CASSSRGSGDEQFF
TRBJ2-3 | TRBV7-9 | CASSAGTSGTDTQYF
TRBJ2-5 | TRBV5-6 | CASSSLGWRAEETQYF
TRBJ1-5 | TRBV6-5 | CASRINRGSNQPQHF
TRBJ1-1 | TRBV5-1 | CASSLMTGDTEAFF